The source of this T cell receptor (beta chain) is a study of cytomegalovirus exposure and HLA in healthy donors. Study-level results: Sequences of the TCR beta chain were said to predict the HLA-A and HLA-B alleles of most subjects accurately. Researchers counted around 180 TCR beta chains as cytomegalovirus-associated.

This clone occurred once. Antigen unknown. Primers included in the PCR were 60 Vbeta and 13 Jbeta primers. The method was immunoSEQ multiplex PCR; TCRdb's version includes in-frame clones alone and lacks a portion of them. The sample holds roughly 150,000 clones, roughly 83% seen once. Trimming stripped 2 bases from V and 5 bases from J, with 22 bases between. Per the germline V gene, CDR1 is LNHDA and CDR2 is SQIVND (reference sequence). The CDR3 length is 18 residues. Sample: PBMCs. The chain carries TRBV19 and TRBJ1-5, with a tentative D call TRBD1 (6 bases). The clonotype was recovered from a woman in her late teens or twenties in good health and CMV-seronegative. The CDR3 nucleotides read TGTGCCAGTAGTATAAATTTCCCGGGGGGCCTGCAGGATCAGCCCCAGCATTTT. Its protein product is CASSINFPGGLQDQPQHF.